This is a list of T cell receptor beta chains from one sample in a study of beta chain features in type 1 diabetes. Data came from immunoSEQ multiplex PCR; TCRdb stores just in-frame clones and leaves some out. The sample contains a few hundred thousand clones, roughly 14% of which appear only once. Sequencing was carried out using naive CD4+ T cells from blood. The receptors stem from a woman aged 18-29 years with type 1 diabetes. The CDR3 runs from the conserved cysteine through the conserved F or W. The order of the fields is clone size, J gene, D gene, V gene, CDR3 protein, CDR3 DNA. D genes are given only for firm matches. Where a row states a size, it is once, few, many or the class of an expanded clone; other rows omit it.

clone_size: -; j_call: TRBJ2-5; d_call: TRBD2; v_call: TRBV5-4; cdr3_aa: CASSLGLAGGKETQYF; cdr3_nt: TGTGCCAGCAGCTTGGGTCTAGCGGGAGGGAAAGAGACCCAGTACTTC
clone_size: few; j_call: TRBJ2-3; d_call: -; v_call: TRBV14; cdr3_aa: CASSQWGRASVTDTQYF; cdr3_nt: TGTGCCAGCAGCCAGTGGGGACGGGCTAGCGTCACAGATACGCAGTATTTT
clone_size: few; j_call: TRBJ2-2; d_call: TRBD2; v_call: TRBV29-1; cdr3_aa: CSVARLAGVDTGELFF; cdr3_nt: TGCAGCGTCGCCAGGCTAGCGGGAGTCGACACCGGGGAGCTGTTTTTT
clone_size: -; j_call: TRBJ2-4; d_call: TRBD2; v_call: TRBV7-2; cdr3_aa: CASSLTAGDAKNIQYF; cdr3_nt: TGTGCCAGCAGCTTAACGGCGGGAGACGCCAAAAACATTCAGTACTTC
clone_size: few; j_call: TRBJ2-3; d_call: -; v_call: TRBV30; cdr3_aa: CAWSVQSGVDTQYF; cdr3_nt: TGTGCCTGGAGTGTACAATCGGGAGTAGATACGCAGTATTTT
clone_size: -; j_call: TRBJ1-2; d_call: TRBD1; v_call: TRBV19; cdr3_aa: CASQNRGLGYTF; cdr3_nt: TGTGCCAGTCAAAACAGGGGGCTCGGCTACACCTTC
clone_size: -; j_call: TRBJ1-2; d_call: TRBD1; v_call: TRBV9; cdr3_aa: CASSPQGAVISGYTF; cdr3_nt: TGTGCCAGCAGCCCCCAGGGGGCGGTTATAAGTGGCTACACCTTC
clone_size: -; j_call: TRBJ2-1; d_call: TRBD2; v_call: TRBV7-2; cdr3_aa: CASSLDGGSENEQFF; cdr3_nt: TGTGCCAGCAGCTTAGATGGCGGGAGCGAAAATGAGCAGTTCTTC
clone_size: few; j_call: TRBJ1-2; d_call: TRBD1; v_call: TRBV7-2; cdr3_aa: CASTSRTGRSYGYTF; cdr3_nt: TGTGCCAGCACATCGAGGACAGGGAGGTCCTATGGCTACACCTTC
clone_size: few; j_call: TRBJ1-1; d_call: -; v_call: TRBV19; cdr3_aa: CASSTRVARRWAEAFF; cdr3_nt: TGTGCCAGTAGTACCCGGGTGGCCCGCCGGTGGGCTGAAGCTTTCTTT
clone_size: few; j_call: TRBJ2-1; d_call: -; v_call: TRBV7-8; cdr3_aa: CASSFWGTGLYNEQFF; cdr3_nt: TGTGCCAGCAGCTTTTGGGGGACTGGCCTCTACAATGAGCAGTTCTTC
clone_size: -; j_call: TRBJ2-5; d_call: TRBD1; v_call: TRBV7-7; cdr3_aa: CASSSGQGGETQYF; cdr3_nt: TGTGCCAGCAGCTCGGGACAGGGTGGGGAGACCCAGTACTTC
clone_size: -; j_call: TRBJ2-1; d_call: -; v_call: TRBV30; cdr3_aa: CAWGTGRAVADRSSYNEQFF; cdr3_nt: TGTGCCTGGGGTACGGGTAGGGCGGTAGCGGATAGAAGCTCCTACAATGAGCAGTTCTTC
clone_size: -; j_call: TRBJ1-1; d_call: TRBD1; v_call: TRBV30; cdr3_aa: CAWSVRDRGGTEAFF; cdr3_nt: TGTGCCTGGAGTGTAAGGGACAGAGGGGGCACTGAAGCTTTCTTT
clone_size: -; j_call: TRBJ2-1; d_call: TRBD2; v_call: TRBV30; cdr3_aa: CAWRAGEGFGNEQFF; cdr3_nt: TGTGCCTGGAGGGCGGGAGAGGGTTTTGGGAATGAGCAGTTCTTC
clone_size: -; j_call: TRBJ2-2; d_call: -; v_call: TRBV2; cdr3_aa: CASTPRTGGTGELFF; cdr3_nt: TGTGCCAGCACCCCAAGGACAGGAGGGACCGGGGAGCTGTTTTTT
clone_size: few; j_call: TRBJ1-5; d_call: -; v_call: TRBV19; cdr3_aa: CASSLRPGLAGNQPQHF; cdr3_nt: TGTGCCAGTAGTCTTAGACCAGGGCTCGCGGGCAATCAGCCCCAGCATTTT
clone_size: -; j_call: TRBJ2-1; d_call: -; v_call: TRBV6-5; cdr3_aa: CASSRDLTRDNEQFF; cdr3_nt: TGTGCCAGCAGCCGCGACTTGACTCGGGACAATGAGCAGTTCTTC
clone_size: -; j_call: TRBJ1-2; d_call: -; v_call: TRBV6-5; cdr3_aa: CASSYRSNYGYTF; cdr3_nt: TGTGCCAGCAGTTACCGTTCCAACTATGGCTACACCTTC
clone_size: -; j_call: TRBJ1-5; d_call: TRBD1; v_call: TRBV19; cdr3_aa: CASRSQGIGNQPQHF; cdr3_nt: TGTGCCAGTAGATCACAGGGGATCGGCAATCAGCCCCAGCATTTT
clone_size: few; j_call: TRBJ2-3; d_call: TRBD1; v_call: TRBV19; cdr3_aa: CASSMGDRGHQDTQYF; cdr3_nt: TGTGCCAGTAGTATGGGTGACAGGGGGCATCAAGATACGCAGTATTTT
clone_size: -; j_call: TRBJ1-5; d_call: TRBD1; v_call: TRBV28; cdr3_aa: CASSLLGRGTFSNQPQHF; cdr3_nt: TGTGCCAGCAGTTTGTTGGGCAGGGGGACCTTTAGCAATCAGCCCCAGCATTTT